Reported below is one T cell receptor beta chain. Its cognate antigen is unknown. This entry belongs to a study of cytomegalovirus exposure and HLA in healthy donors. Study outcomes and limitations: Subsequent analysis revealed that first-cohort TCR clusters tended to co-occur in the 110 or so validation repertoires. The listing of roughly 160 TCR beta chains classed them as cytomegalovirus-associated.

CDR3 size: 14 residues. V lost 3 bases, J lost 7 bases, and 3 bases stayed unmatched. Germline V CDR1 and CDR2: SGHVS, FQNEAQ. The data were produced by immunoSEQ multiplex PCR, yet TCRdb's version contains in-frame clones alone and is incomplete. Altogether around 86,000 clones are present, roughly 92% being singletons, with the ten largest covering about 1%. The TCR comes from a woman under 40 in good health and CMV-seropositive. The J gene is TRBJ2-1, the V gene TRBV7-8; 10 nucleotides line up with TRBD2. The sequencing input was PBMCs. The CDR3 bases are TGTGCCAGCAGCTTTCTGACTAGCGGGAATGAGCAGTTCTTC. Translated, it gives CASSFLTSGNEQFF.